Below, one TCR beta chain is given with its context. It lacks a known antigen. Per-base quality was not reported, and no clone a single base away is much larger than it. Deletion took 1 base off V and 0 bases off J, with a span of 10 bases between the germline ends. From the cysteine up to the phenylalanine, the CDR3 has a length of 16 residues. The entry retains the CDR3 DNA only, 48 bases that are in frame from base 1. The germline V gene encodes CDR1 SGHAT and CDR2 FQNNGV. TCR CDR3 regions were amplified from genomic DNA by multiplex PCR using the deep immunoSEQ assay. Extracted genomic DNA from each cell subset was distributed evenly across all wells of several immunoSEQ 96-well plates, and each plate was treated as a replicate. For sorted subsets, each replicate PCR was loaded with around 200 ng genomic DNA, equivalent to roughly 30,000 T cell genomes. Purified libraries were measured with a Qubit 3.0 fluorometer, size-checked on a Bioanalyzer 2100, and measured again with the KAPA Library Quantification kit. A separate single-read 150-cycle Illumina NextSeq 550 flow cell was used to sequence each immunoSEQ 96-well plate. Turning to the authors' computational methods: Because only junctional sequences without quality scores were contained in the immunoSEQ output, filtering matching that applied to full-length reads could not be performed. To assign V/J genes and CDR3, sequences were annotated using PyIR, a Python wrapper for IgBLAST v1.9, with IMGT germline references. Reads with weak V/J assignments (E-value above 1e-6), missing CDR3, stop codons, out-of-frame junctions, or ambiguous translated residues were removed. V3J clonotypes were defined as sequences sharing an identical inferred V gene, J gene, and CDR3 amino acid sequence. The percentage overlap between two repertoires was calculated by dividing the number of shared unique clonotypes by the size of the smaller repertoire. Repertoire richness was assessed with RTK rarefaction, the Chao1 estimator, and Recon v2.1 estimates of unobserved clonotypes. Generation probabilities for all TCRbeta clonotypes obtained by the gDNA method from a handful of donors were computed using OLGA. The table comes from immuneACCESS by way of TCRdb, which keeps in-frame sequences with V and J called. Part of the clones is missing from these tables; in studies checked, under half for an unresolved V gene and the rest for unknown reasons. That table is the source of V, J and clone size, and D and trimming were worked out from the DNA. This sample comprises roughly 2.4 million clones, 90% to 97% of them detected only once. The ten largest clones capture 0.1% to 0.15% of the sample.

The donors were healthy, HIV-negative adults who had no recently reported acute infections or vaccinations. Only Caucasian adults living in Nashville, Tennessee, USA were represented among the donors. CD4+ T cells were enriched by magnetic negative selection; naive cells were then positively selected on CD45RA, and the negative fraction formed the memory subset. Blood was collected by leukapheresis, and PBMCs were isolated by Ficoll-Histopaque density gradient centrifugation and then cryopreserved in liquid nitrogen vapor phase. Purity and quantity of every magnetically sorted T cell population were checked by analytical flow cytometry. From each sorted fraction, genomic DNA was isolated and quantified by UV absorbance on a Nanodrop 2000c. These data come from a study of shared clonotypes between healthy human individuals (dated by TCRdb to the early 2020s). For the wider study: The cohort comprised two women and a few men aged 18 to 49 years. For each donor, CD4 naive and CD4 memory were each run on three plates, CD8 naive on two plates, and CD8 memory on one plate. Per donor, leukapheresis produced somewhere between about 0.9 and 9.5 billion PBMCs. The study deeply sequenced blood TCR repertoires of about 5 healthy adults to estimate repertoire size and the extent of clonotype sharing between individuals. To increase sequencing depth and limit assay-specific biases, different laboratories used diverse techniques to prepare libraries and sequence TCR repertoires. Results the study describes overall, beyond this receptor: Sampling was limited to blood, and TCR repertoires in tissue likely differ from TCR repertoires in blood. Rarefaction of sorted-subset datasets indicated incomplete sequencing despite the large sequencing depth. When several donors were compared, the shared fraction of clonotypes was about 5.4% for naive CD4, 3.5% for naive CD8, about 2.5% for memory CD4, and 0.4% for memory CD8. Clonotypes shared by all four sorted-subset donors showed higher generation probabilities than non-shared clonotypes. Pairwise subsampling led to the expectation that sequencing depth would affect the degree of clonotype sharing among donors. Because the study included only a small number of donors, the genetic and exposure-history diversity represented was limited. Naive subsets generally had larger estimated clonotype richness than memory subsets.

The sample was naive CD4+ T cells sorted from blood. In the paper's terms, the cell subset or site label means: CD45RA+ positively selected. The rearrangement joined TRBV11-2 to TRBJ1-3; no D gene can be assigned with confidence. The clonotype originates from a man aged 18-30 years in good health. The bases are TGTGCCAGCAGCTTAGTCTTACAATTCTCTGGAAACACCATATATTTT. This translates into CASSLVLQFSGNTIYF. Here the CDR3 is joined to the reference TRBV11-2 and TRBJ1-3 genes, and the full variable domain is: EAGVAQSPRYKIIEKRQSVAFWCNPISGHATLYWYQQILGQGPKLLIQFQNNGVVDDSQLPKDRFSAERLKGVDSTLKIQPAKLEDSAVYLCASSLVLQFSGNTIYFGEGSWLTVV.